This is a list of T cell receptor beta chains from one sample in a study of cytomegalovirus exposure and HLA in healthy donors. Here immunoSEQ multiplex PCR was the method, and the copy in TCRdb shows in-frame clones only, minus some. The sample records approximately 150,000 clones, 77% being singletons. The sequenced sample consisted of PBMCs. Receptors originate from a male donor in good health and CMV-seropositive. CDR3s include the opening cysteine and the closing phenylalanine or tryptophan. D genes are given only for firm matches. The size field is filled for only some rows; it gives once, few, many or a size class.

TRBV5-4	TRBD1	TRBJ2-1	NA	TGTGCCAGCAGCTTGGTCCCAGGGACAGTAGAAGAGCAGTTCTTC	CASSLVPGTVEEQFF
TRBV5-1	NA	TRBJ1-2	NA	TGCGCCAGCAGCTTGGACAGCCAGGGCGGCCACACCTTC	CASSLDSQGGHTF
TRBV4-2	NA	TRBJ2-1	NA	TGTGCCAGCAGCCAAGATTGGGGCGACCCCTCCTACAATGAGCAGTTCTTC	CASSQDWGDPSYNEQFF
TRBV15	TRBD1	TRBJ1-2	NA	TGTGCCACCAGCAGAGATCGGGCAGGGGGAAGAGGCTACACCTTC	CATSRDRAGGRGYTF
TRBV9	NA	TRBJ2-7	NA	TGTGCCAGCAGCGTAGAGGCATCAACGGGGTACGAGCAGTACTTC	CASSVEASTGYEQYF
TRBV18	NA	TRBJ1-1	few	TGTGCCAGCTCCCGGGTGGGGAACACTGAAGCTTTCTTT	CASSRVGNTEAFF
TRBV21-1	NA	TRBJ2-1	NA	TGTGCCAGCAGCAAAGCCAAGGGGACAGGATACAATGAGCAGTTCTTC	CASSKAKGTGYNEQFF
TRBV20-1	NA	TRBJ1-3	NA	TGCAGTGCCCCTACCCGGGGAACCATATATTTT	CSAPTRGTIYF
TRBV4-1	NA	TRBJ2-7	NA	TGCGCCAGCAGCCAAGATCGAGGGCAGGCCCAAAACGAGCAGTACTTC	CASSQDRGQAQNEQYF
TRBV5-5	NA	TRBJ1-5	few	TGTGCCAGCAGGGAACAGCAGGATCAGCCCCAGCATTTT	CASREQQDQPQHF
TRBV7-2	NA	TRBJ1-1	NA	TGTGCCAGCAGCTCAGGACGGGGAGTAGGCACTGAAGCTTTCTTT	CASSSGRGVGTEAFF
TRBV5-5	NA	TRBJ1-5	NA	TGTGCCAGCAGCGGGGGGGGAGGTGTACCGGGACACGTAAGAGGTCAGCCCCAGCATTTT	CASSGGGGVPGHVRGQPQHF
TRBV11-2	NA	TRBJ2-7	NA	TGTGCCAGCAGCCCCGCGGGGGCGGGGGACTACGAGCAGTACTTC	CASSPAGAGDYEQYF
TRBV11-2	TRBD2	TRBJ2-3	NA	TGTGCCAGCAGCCCCCGGGGGGGGATCGGTACAGATACGCAGTATTTT	CASSPRGGIGTDTQYF
TRBV19	TRBD1	TRBJ1-1	NA	TGTGCCAGTAGTGCTCCCCACAGGGGGGAGAACACTGAAGCTTTCTTT	CASSAPHRGENTEAFF
TRBV5-1	NA	TRBJ2-7	NA	TGCGCCAGCAGCTCCGGGGTCCGTAGCAACGAGCAGTACTTC	CASSSGVRSNEQYF
TRBV12-5	TRBD1	TRBJ1-1	NA	TGTGCTAGTGGCCTGACCCGAACGGGACAGGGATCCACTGAAGCTTTCTTT	CASGLTRTGQGSTEAFF
TRBV19	NA	TRBJ2-2	NA	TGTGCCAGTAGTATTCAGGGGACGAACACCGGGGAGCTGTTTTTT	CASSIQGTNTGELFF
TRBV27	NA	TRBJ1-1	NA	TGTGCCAGCAGTTTATCGAACAGGGTGAACACTGAAGCTTTCTTT	CASSLSNRVNTEAFF
TRBV10-1	NA	TRBJ1-2	NA	TGCGCCAGCAGTGCCGCTAACTATGGCTACACCTTC	CASSAANYGYTF
TRBV30	TRBD2	TRBJ2-7	NA	TGTGCCTGGACCAGCGGGGCCACCTACGAGCAGTACTTC	CAWTSGATYEQYF
TRBV6-5	NA	TRBJ1-6	NA	TGTGCCAGCAGCCAGGGAGGAAATTTTAATTCACCCCTCCACTTT	CASSQGGNFNSPLHF
TRBV21-1	NA	TRBJ2-6	NA	TGTGCCAGCAGCAAAGGCTGGCCAGGGAATTGGGGTGGGGCCAACGTCCTGACTTTC	CASSKGWPGNWGGANVLTF
TRBV5-1	TRBD2	TRBJ2-1	NA	TGCGCCAGCAGCTTTACTAGCGGGGGATCAGTTACGGAGCAGTTCTTC	CASSFTSGGSVTEQFF
TRBV5-1	TRBD2	TRBJ2-1	few	TGCGCCAGCAAAAGAAGCGGGGGGACGTACAATGAGCAGTTCTTC	CASKRSGGTYNEQFF
TRBV4-1	NA	TRBJ1-1	NA	TGCGCCAGCAGCCAAGTATGGTCGCTTTTCAGACCGAGGGGGATGAACACTGAAGCTTTCTTT	CASSQVWSLFRPRGMNTEAFF
TRBV4-2	TRBD2	TRBJ2-2	NA	TGTGCCAGCAGCCCCCGGACTAGCGGGGGGAACCGTATCCGTGGCACCGGGGAGCTGTTTTTT	CASSPRTSGGNRIRGTGELFF
TRBV5-1	NA	TRBJ1-6	few	TGCGCCAGCAGCTTGGGTGGGCAGAATTCACCCCTCCACTTT	CASSLGGQNSPLHF
TRBV21-1	NA	TRBJ2-3	NA	TGTGCCAGCAGCAAAGAGGCTAGCCCTAGCACAGATACGCAGTATTTT	CASSKEASPSTDTQYF
TRBV15	TRBD2	TRBJ2-5	NA	TGTGCCACCAGCAGAGCGCAAGAAGCGGGGGGTAAGGAGACCCAGTACTTC	CATSRAQEAGGKETQYF
TRBV30	NA	TRBJ1-6	NA	TGTGCCTGGATGCCTTCTCGTTCCGGTCCACCCCTCCACTTT	CAWMPSRSGPPLHF
TRBV4-1	TRBD1	TRBJ1-2	NA	TGCGCCAGCAGCCTCCCGGGGGACAGCCAGCGCTACACCTTC	CASSLPGDSQRYTF
TRBV11-3	TRBD2	TRBJ2-3	NA	TGTGCCAGCAGCTCCCGTGGGCGGGGGGCCGGAGATACGCAGTATTTT	CASSSRGRGAGDTQYF
TRBV7-8	NA	TRBJ2-5	NA	TGTGCCAACCCCCCAGACTGGGGCGAAGAGACCCAGTACTTC	CANPPDWGEETQYF
TRBV6-5	NA	TRBJ1-1	NA	TGTGCCAGCAGTCCCCGGGTTATAATGAACACTGAAGCTTTCTTT	CASSPRVIMNTEAFF
TRBV5-1	NA	TRBJ2-6	NA	TGCGCCAGCACCCCTTTAGCTGGGGCCAACGTCCTGACTTTC	CASTPLAGANVLTF
TRBV7-6	NA	TRBJ1-2	NA	TGTGCCAGCAGTCCCAGTCCTCACTATGGCTACACCTTC	CASSPSPHYGYTF
TRBV6-5	TRBD1	TRBJ1-5	NA	TGTGCCAGCAGTCCGGACAGGTCCGGCGATCAGCCCCAGCATTTT	CASSPDRSGDQPQHF
TRBV6-1	TRBD1	TRBJ2-7	NA	TGTGCCAGCAGTGAACCGACAGGGCCTGGGTACGAGCAGTACTTC	CASSEPTGPGYEQYF
TRBV10-2	TRBD1	TRBJ2-7	NA	TGCGCCAGCCCCGGGACAGAGCTCTACGAGCAGTACTTC	CASPGTELYEQYF
TRBV7-3	NA	TRBJ2-2	NA	TGTGCCAGCAGCCTTTACGGGGGGCCGGGACTTACGAACACCGGGGAGCTGTTTTTT	CASSLYGGPGLTNTGELFF
TRBV10-2	TRBD1	TRBJ2-6	few	TGCGCCGGACAGGGGGCAAACTCCCGCTCTGGGGCCAACGTCCTGACTTTC	CAGQGANSRSGANVLTF
TRBV5-8	NA	TRBJ1-5	few	TGTGCCAGCAGCGCCAGGAGGACTCAGCCCCAGCATTTT	CASSARRTQPQHF
TRBV2	TRBD2	TRBJ2-5	NA	TGTGCCAGCAGTGAAGGCGGCGGGGGGCTCCAAGAGACCCAGTACTTC	CASSEGGGGLQETQYF
TRBV7-2	TRBD1	TRBJ2-7	NA	TGTGCCAGCAGCGCCGGGACAGGGCCCTACGAGCAGTACTTC	CASSAGTGPYEQYF
TRBV5-5	TRBD1	TRBJ2-7	NA	TGTGCCAGCAGTCCCGGACAGGGGGCGTACGAGCAGTACTTC	CASSPGQGAYEQYF
TRBV10-2	TRBD2	TRBJ2-2	NA	TGCGCCAGCAGTGAGACTAGCGGGGGGGTCCCCGGGGAGCTGTTTTTT	CASSETSGGVPGELFF
TRBV4-2	NA	TRBJ1-6	NA	TGTGCCAGCAGCCAGGAGATAGGCTTCGGGGGGGGACTTTCACCCCTCCACTTT	CASSQEIGFGGGLSPLHF
TRBV10-3	TRBD2	TRBJ2-4	once	TGTGCCATCAGTGAGGAAACTAGCGGGGGGCTAAGGGCCAAAAACATTCAGTACTTC	CAISEETSGGLRAKNIQYF
TRBV2	NA	TRBJ2-2	NA	TGTGCCAGCAGCGCACTAGCCCGCAGAAACACCGGGGAGCTGTTTTTT	CASSALARRNTGELFF
TRBV30	NA	TRBJ2-5	NA	TGTGCCTGGAAAGAAGCGAACCAAGAGACCCAGTACTTC	CAWKEANQETQYF
TRBV4-2	TRBD2	TRBJ2-5	many	TGTGCCAGCAGCCAAGAGCGGGGGGGCCAAGAGACCCAGTACTTC	CASSQERGGQETQYF
TRBV2	TRBD1	TRBJ2-5	once	TGTGCCAGCAGGGGGACAGTCGAATGGGAGACCCAGTACTTC	CASRGTVEWETQYF
TRBV9	TRBD1	TRBJ1-5	NA	TGTGCCAGCAGCGTAACAGGGGCCCTTTGGCTGCCCCAGCATTTT	CASSVTGALWLPQHF
TRBV5-4	TRBD1	TRBJ1-2	NA	TGTGCCAGCAGCTTGGCAGGGGGCGACTATGGCTACACCTTC	CASSLAGGDYGYTF
TRBV7-9	TRBD1	TRBJ2-7	NA	TGTGCCAGCAGCTTAGCCGGACAGGGGCGGCGGGAGCAGTACTTC	CASSLAGQGRREQYF
TRBV25-1	TRBD1	TRBJ2-7	NA	TGTGCCAGCAGTCGAGCGTCAGGGGGCATCCACGAGCAGTACTTC	CASSRASGGIHEQYF
TRBV30	TRBD1	TRBJ1-6	NA	TGTGCCTGGGAGGGACAGGGCGTTAGTTCACCCCTCCACTTT	CAWEGQGVSSPLHF
TRBV6-5	NA	TRBJ2-7	NA	TGTGCCAGCAGTTACTCGGTCAGGGGCTACGAGCAGTACTTC	CASSYSVRGYEQYF
TRBV25-1	NA	TRBJ2-1	NA	TGTGCCAGCGGCCCACAGGGACGGTGGGATGAGCAGTTCTTC	CASGPQGRWDEQFF